A selection of T cell receptor beta chains follows, all from one sample in a study of T cells in Graves' hyperthyroidism and ophthalmopathy. MiXCR was run by TCRdb on the multiplex PCR reads, yielding one entry per CDR3 protein. The data contain roughly 640,000 distinct CDR3 sequences, about a sixth of them singletons. The source material was blood. Receptor source: a woman aged 35 to 49 with Graves' ophthalmopathy. Both conserved end residues are part of each CDR3. Fields, in order: D gene, V gene, clone size, J gene, CDR3 protein, CDR3 DNA. D genes are given only for firm matches. Size tells how often a clone was seen (once, few, many) or the class of an expanded clone, and some rows leave it out.

d_call: .
v_call: TRBV20-1
clone_size: .
j_call: TRBJ1-1
cdr3_aa: CSARDVGGAGSFF
cdr3_nt: TGCAGTGCTAGAGATGTGGGGGGGGCAGGGTCTTTCTTT

d_call: .
v_call: TRBV19
clone_size: many
j_call: TRBJ1-1
cdr3_aa: CASSTGNTEAFF
cdr3_nt: TGCGCCAGCTCAACGGGGAACACTGAAGCTTTCTTT

d_call: TRBD1
v_call: TRBV7-3
clone_size: .
j_call: TRBJ1-1
cdr3_aa: CASRRQGHTEAFF
cdr3_nt: TGTGCCAGCAGACGACAGGGGCACACTGAAGCTTTCTTT

d_call: TRBD2
v_call: TRBV6-1
clone_size: many
j_call: TRBJ2-3
cdr3_aa: CASSERPLAVPTDTQYF
cdr3_nt: TGTGCCAGCAGTGAAAGGCCCCTAGCGGTTCCCACAGATACGCAGTATTTT

d_call: .
v_call: TRBV6-2/TRBV6-3
clone_size: once
j_call: TRBJ2-1
cdr3_aa: CASSYTTGYEQFF
cdr3_nt: TGTGCCAGCAGTTACACGACAGGCTACGAGCAGTTCTTC

d_call: TRBD2
v_call: TRBV10-2
clone_size: few
j_call: TRBJ2-1
cdr3_aa: CASRTSGSAYNEQFF
cdr3_nt: TGCGCCAGTAGGACTAGCGGGAGTGCCTACAATGAGCAGTTCTTC

d_call: TRBD2
v_call: TRBV6-1
clone_size: few
j_call: TRBJ2-1
cdr3_aa: CASRMTPGGGNEQFF
cdr3_nt: TGTGCCAGCAGGATGACCCCGGGGGGGGGGAATGAGCAGTTCTTC

d_call: .
v_call: TRBV28
clone_size: few
j_call: TRBJ1-5
cdr3_aa: CASSRQLNQPQHF
cdr3_nt: TGTGCCAGCAGTAGACAGCTGAATCAGCCCCAGCATTTT

d_call: .
v_call: TRBV28
clone_size: many
j_call: TRBJ1-4
cdr3_aa: CASSSPGWATNEKLFF
cdr3_nt: TGTGCCAGCAGTTCCCCCGGTTGGGCAACTAATGAAAAACTGTTTTTT

d_call: .
v_call: TRBV2
clone_size: few
j_call: TRBJ2-2
cdr3_aa: CASSSGPGTGELFF
cdr3_nt: TGTGCCAGCAGTTCGGGACCCGGGACCGGGGAGCTGTTTTTT

d_call: .
v_call: TRBV25-1
clone_size: few
j_call: TRBJ2-1
cdr3_aa: CASSGTTPGRINEQFF
cdr3_nt: TGTGCCAGCAGTGGAACCACCCCCGGACGCATTAATGAGCAGTTCTTC

d_call: .
v_call: TRBV10-3
clone_size: few
j_call: TRBJ1-5
cdr3_aa: CAISAWGQGGGQPQHF
cdr3_nt: TGTGCCATCAGCGCATGGGGCCAGGGAGGGGGTCAGCCCCAGCATTTT

d_call: .
v_call: TRBV7-3
clone_size: many
j_call: TRBJ2-2
cdr3_aa: CASRPGVTGELFF
cdr3_nt: TGTGCCAGCAGACCAGGGGTTACCGGGGAGCTGTTTTTT

d_call: .
v_call: TRBV7-2
clone_size: .
j_call: TRBJ1-2
cdr3_aa: CASSLDSVGSYGYTF
cdr3_nt: TGTGCCAGCAGCTTAGATTCGGTTGGAAGCTATGGCTACACCTTC

d_call: .
v_call: TRBV9
clone_size: few
j_call: TRBJ2-3
cdr3_aa: CASSPVGGPTDTQYF
cdr3_nt: TGTGCCAGCAGCCCGGTGGGAGGACCAACAGATACGCAGTATTTT

d_call: TRBD2
v_call: TRBV5-1
clone_size: .
j_call: TRBJ2-7
cdr3_aa: CASSQITSGGGRYEQYF
cdr3_nt: TGCGCCAGCAGCCAGATAACTAGCGGGGGGGGTCGCTACGAGCAGTACTTC

d_call: .
v_call: TRBV2
clone_size: many
j_call: TRBJ2-3
cdr3_aa: CASSEQEGDTQYF
cdr3_nt: TGTGCCAGCAGTGAACAGGAGGGAGATACGCAGTATTTT

d_call: .
v_call: TRBV28
clone_size: many
j_call: TRBJ2-2
cdr3_aa: CASSEMRGAGELFF
cdr3_nt: TGTGCCAGCAGTGAAATGCGGGGTGCCGGGGAGCTGTTTTTT

d_call: .
v_call: TRBV18
clone_size: few
j_call: TRBJ1-3
cdr3_aa: CASSPQDAEAGSTIYF
cdr3_nt: TGTGCCAGCTCACCACAGGACGCGGAGGCTGGAAGCACCATATATTTT

d_call: TRBD2
v_call: TRBV28
clone_size: many
j_call: TRBJ2-3
cdr3_aa: CASSLAGFDTDTQYF
cdr3_nt: TGTGCCAGCAGCTTAGCGGGATTCGACACAGATACGCAGTATTTT

d_call: .
v_call: TRBV28
clone_size: .
j_call: TRBJ2-1
cdr3_aa: CASSEPLLQSSSYNEQFF
cdr3_nt: TGTGCCAGCAGTGAGCCCCTACTACAATCCAGCTCCTACAATGAGCAGTTCTTC

d_call: TRBD1
v_call: TRBV28
clone_size: many
j_call: TRBJ2-1
cdr3_aa: CASTPTGTGDNEQFF
cdr3_nt: TGTGCCAGCACTCCAACTGGGACAGGGGACAATGAGCAGTTCTTC

d_call: .
v_call: TRBV7-9
clone_size: .
j_call: TRBJ2-1
cdr3_aa: CASNDRYNEQFF
cdr3_nt: TGTGCCAGCAACGACAGATACAATGAGCAGTTCTTC

d_call: TRBD1
v_call: TRBV2
clone_size: few
j_call: TRBJ1-2
cdr3_aa: CASTEGTGEYYGYTF
cdr3_nt: TGTGCCAGCACTGAGGGGACAGGGGAATACTATGGCTACACCTTC

d_call: .
v_call: TRBV19
clone_size: many
j_call: TRBJ2-5
cdr3_aa: CASSLGGQSGETQYF
cdr3_nt: TGTGCCAGTAGCCTAGGTGGGCAGAGTGGAGAGACCCAGTACTTC

d_call: .
v_call: TRBV3-1
clone_size: many
j_call: TRBJ2-7
cdr3_aa: CASSQDAAAFVREQYF
cdr3_nt: TGTGCCAGCAGCCAAGATGCAGCGGCCTTCGTGAGGGAGCAGTACTTC

d_call: .
v_call: TRBV6-1
clone_size: few
j_call: TRBJ2-3
cdr3_aa: CASSEDGDDTDTQYF
cdr3_nt: TGTGCCAGCAGTGAGGATGGCGACGACACAGATACGCAGTATTTT

d_call: .
v_call: TRBV19
clone_size: .
j_call: TRBJ1-6
cdr3_aa: CAIHSGTSGLTDNSPLHF
cdr3_nt: TGTGCCATCCACTCCGGGACCTCAGGATTAACCGATAATTCACCCCTCCACTTT

d_call: .
v_call: TRBV5-4
clone_size: .
j_call: TRBJ2-3
cdr3_aa: CASSRMDTRYF
cdr3_nt: TGTGCCAGCAGCAGGATGGATACGCGGTATTTT

d_call: .
v_call: TRBV5-1
clone_size: .
j_call: TRBJ2-1
cdr3_aa: CASSSTWGEQFF
cdr3_nt: TGCGCCAGCAGTTCGACATGGGGTGAGCAGTTCTTC

d_call: .
v_call: TRBV5-5
clone_size: .
j_call: TRBJ1-6
cdr3_aa: CASSFGLGDSPLHF
cdr3_nt: TGTGCCAGCAGTTTCGGCCTGGGGGATTCACCCCTCCACTTT

d_call: TRBD2
v_call: TRBV7-6
clone_size: .
j_call: TRBJ2-7
cdr3_aa: CASSPSLGWDYYEQYF
cdr3_nt: TGTGCCAGCAGCCCCAGCTTGGGGTGGGACTACTACGAGCAGTACTTC

d_call: .
v_call: TRBV12-3/TRBV12-4
clone_size: many
j_call: TRBJ1-1
cdr3_aa: CASRVRLNTEAFF
cdr3_nt: TGTGCCAGCAGGGTCAGATTGAACACTGAAGCTTTCTTT

d_call: TRBD2
v_call: TRBV7-9
clone_size: many
j_call: TRBJ2-1
cdr3_aa: CASSFTSAPKVNEQFF
cdr3_nt: TGTGCCAGCAGCTTTACTAGCGCTCCTAAGGTTAATGAGCAGTTCTTC

d_call: .
v_call: TRBV13
clone_size: many
j_call: TRBJ2-5
cdr3_aa: CASSLERAETQYF
cdr3_nt: TGTGCCAGCAGCTTAGAGCGCGCAGAGACCCAGTACTTC

d_call: .
v_call: TRBV6-1
clone_size: many
j_call: TRBJ1-2
cdr3_aa: CASSGQIGPYGYTF
cdr3_nt: TGTGCCAGCAGCGGACAGATCGGGCCCTATGGCTACACCTTC

d_call: .
v_call: TRBV5-1
clone_size: many
j_call: TRBJ1-1
cdr3_aa: CASSVMRENTEAFF
cdr3_nt: TGCGCCAGCAGCGTAATGAGAGAGAACACTGAAGCTTTCTTT

d_call: .
v_call: TRBV9
clone_size: .
j_call: TRBJ2-1
cdr3_aa: CASSGRGLSYNEQFF
cdr3_nt: TGTGCCAGCAGCGGTCGGGGCTTGAGCTACAATGAGCAGTTCTTC

d_call: .
v_call: TRBV7-3
clone_size: many
j_call: TRBJ2-1
cdr3_aa: CASSLGSPGSDGNEQFF
cdr3_nt: TGTGCCAGCAGCTTAGGTTCCCCAGGGAGCGATGGCAATGAGCAGTTCTTC

d_call: .
v_call: TRBV6-2/TRBV6-3
clone_size: few
j_call: TRBJ2-1
cdr3_aa: CASSYNDPAAEQFF
cdr3_nt: TGTGCCAGCAGTTACAACGACCCGGCGGCTGAGCAGTTCTTC

d_call: TRBD1
v_call: TRBV7-8
clone_size: many
j_call: TRBJ2-5
cdr3_aa: CASSSRQGAKKTQYF
cdr3_nt: TGTGCCAGCAGCTCTAGACAGGGGGCGAAAAAGACCCAGTACTTC

d_call: .
v_call: TRBV6-4
clone_size: few
j_call: TRBJ2-1
cdr3_aa: CASSDSNKGHNEQFF
cdr3_nt: TGTGCCAGCAGTGACTCGAACAAGGGGCACAATGAGCAGTTCTTC

d_call: .
v_call: TRBV20-1
clone_size: many
j_call: TRBJ1-5
cdr3_aa: CSASNSNQPQHF
cdr3_nt: TGCAGTGCCAGCAATAGCAATCAGCCCCAGCATTTT

d_call: .
v_call: TRBV28
clone_size: few
j_call: TRBJ2-7
cdr3_aa: CASIHREGEHEQYF
cdr3_nt: TGTGCCAGCATTCACCGAGAAGGGGAGCACGAGCAGTACTTC

d_call: .
v_call: TRBV20-1
clone_size: .
j_call: TRBJ2-3
cdr3_aa: CSATRTGGADTQYF
cdr3_nt: TGCAGTGCTACCCGAACGGGGGGCGCAGATACGCAGTATTTT